This T cell receptor beta chain was found in a study of blood T cells in healthy people across ages. Study context: Per every two T cells, about one barcoded beta molecule was captured by template switching.

Study-level findings and limits: Roughly linearly, TCR beta diversity per million T cells fell as age increased. Among long-lived donors, naive CD4+ cells were more numerous and diversity higher than in aged donors.

Germline values: CDR1 MNHEY, CDR2 SVGEGT. CDR3 size: 15 residues. Trimming took 5 bases from V and 0 from J, leaving 11 bases between them. A sample-barcoded 5' primer and a J-beta primer mix were used in a second PCR of roughly 6 to 12 cycles. A 12-random-nucleotide template-switch adaptor tagged each cDNA molecule. Using its own MiXCR run on the 5' RACE reads, TCRdb lists one record per CDR3 protein. The sample records about a million distinct CDR3 sequences, 45% to 50% being singletons. This clonotype has only a few counts. The target antigen is unknown. This clonotype was sampled from a man aged 30-40 years in good health. Sequences were obtained from blood. The chain recombines TRBV6-2 or TRBV6-3 with TRBJ1-5; tentative D call: TRBD1 (6 bases). The CDR3 reads CASSDEQGSNQPQHF. In DNA, the CDR3 is TGTGCCAGCAGTGACGAACAGGGTAGCAATCAGCCCCAGCATTTT.